This TCR beta chain was sequenced during a study of cytomegalovirus exposure and HLA in healthy donors. Overall study findings and caveats: Sequencing depth across donors, presence/absence analyses assumed, was roughly uniform.

J gave up 4 bases and V 3 bases, and 6 bases lay outside the gene matches. The CDR3 runs to 16 residues. Germline CDR1 KGHSH, CDR2 LQKENI. The PCR contained 60 Vbeta and 13 Jbeta primers. Sequenced by immunoSEQ multiplex PCR; TCRdb stores in-frame clones only, minus some. The sample contains around 210,000 clones, over 75% of which appear only once. Concerning this clone: The target antigen is unknown.

This receptor was taken from a boy under 18 in good health and CMV-seronegative. The chain is built from TRBV18 and TRBJ1-5, with 10 bases aligning to TRBD1. What was sequenced was PBMCs. CDR3 DNA sequence: TGTGCCAGCTCACCGCCGGGACAGGGGACGAATCAGCCCCAGCATTTT. It specifies CASSPPGQGTNQPQHF.